This paragraph reports one T cell receptor beta chain. The antigen is unknown. This CDR3 contains 16 residues. Germline lookup yields CDR1 SEHNR and CDR2 FQNEAQ (reference sequence). V trimming: 0 bases; J trimming: 9 bases; junction bases outside the gene matches: 5. The sample's treatment: oral pan-JAK inhibitor, 5-10 mg twice daily. RNA, once extracted, was reverse transcribed into cDNA for use as the sequencing template. Libraries were prepared by immunoSEQ multiplex PCR; TCRdb keeps only in-frame clonotypes and omits some of them. The sample contains about 200,000 clones, approximately 56% of which appear only once. The data were taken from a study of CD8+ T cells in alopecia areata. Turning to the study itself: Patients given treatment had severity scored by the percentage of scalp area affected.

General study points: Among the 100 top clones, expanded CD8+ clones, like scalp clonality, were significantly decreased by tofacitinib. Scalp sample data also include resident alphabeta T cells from normal skin. Patients displayed less clarity in TCR sharing than mice, a finding possibly related to HLA.

The chain links TRBV7-9 to TRBJ1-6; 10 nucleotides line up with TRBD1. Sequencing was performed on CD4+ T cells sorted from blood, taken at week 4, from a patient treated with tofacitinib. The sequence derives from a human donor with alopecia areata. CDR3 in amino acids: CASSLALRTGGSPLHF. Written as DNA, the CDR3 is TGTGCCAGCAGCTTAGCGCTCAGGACAGGGGGTTCACCCCTCCACTTT.